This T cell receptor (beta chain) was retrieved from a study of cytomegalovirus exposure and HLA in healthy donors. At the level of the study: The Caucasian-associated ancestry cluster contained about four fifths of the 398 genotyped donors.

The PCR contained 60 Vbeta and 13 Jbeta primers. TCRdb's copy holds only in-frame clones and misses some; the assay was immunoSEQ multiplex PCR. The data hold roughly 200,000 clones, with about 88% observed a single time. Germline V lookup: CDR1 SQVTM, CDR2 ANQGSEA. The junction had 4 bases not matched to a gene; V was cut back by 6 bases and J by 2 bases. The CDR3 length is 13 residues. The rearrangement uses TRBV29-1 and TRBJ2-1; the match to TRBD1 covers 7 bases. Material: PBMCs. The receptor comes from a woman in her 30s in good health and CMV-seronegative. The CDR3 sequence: CSVQGYTYNEQFF. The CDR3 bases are TGCAGCGTACAGGGGTATACCTACAATGAGCAGTTCTTC.